Described below is a single T cell receptor beta chain sequence and its context. Its antigen remains unidentified. Repertoires were generated with immunoSEQ multiplex PCR, while TCRdb's copy carries only in-frame clones and drops some. The profile covers some 45,000 clones, with roughly four fifths appearing a single time and 1.4% taken by the ten largest. Naive or memory CD4+ cells were cultured 1:1 with T cell-depleted PBMCs plus CEF. These data originate in a study of CD4 T cells in relation to SARS-CoV-2 and coronaviruses. Whole-study context: Of the patients, under 10 were male, a few female, two Hispanic.

Study-level results: Crossreactive clones expanded significantly less to SARS-CoV-2 than monoreactive clones. This crossreactivity analysis covered spike protein alone, no other viral proteins.

The receptor was isolated from an adult with COVID-19. Material for sequencing was naive CD4+ T cells from PBMCs, cultured in vitro. This sample's subset: naive CD4+ T cells isolated by negative enrichment.

CDR3 sequence reads: CASSPTVAGVPDTQYF. The CDR3 DNA reads TGTGCCAGCAGTCCGACCGTAGCGGGAGTTCCAGATACGCAGTATTTT. This rearrangement joins TRBV28 to TRBJ2-3; 9 positions match TRBD2. The CDR3 sequence is 16 residues long. Germline V CDR1 and CDR2: MDHEN, SYDVKM. Trimming took 5 bases from V and 4 from J; bases not matched to a gene: 10. The full variable domain, completed using reference TRBV28 and TRBJ2-3, is DVKVTQSSRYLVKRTGEKVFLECVQDMDHENMFWYRQDPGLGLRLIYFSYDVKMKEKGDIPEGYSVSREKKERFSLILESASTNQTSMYLCASSPTVAGVPDTQYFGPGTRLTVL.